The TCR beta chain described here comes from a study of T cell changes during pregnancy in multiple sclerosis. The CDR3 runs to 13 residues. Trimming cost V 4 bases and J 4 bases, with 11 bases left between them. Germline CDR1 SGHVS, CDR2 FQNEAQ. TCRdb's copy holds only in-frame clones and misses some; the assay was immunoSEQ multiplex PCR. Of roughly 45,000 clones listed, roughly nine tenths were seen once; the top ten hold 1.2%. The TCR originated in a female donor with multiple sclerosis, enrolled in a pregnancy study. The chain employs TRBV7-8 and TRBJ2-7; possible D gene TRBD1, 5 bases. This specimen consisted of CD4+ T cells from peripheral blood mononuclear cells, obtained in the second trimester of pregnancy. This chain's CDR3 is CASSSQGRYEQYF. CDR3 coding DNA: TGTGCCAGCAGCTCGCAGGGCCGATACGAGCAGTACTTC.